The clone carrying this T cell receptor (beta chain) was counted at least ten times. Its antigen is not known. The read terminates 3 residues ahead of where the CDR3 ends, so the germline J gene completes it. The data belong to a study of T cell clonality in common variable immunodeficiency. Study-level results: Fewer deletions and N-nucleotide insertions were reportedly seen in common variable immunodeficiency TCR beta sequences. CVID subjects had higher TCRbeta clonality than healthy controls, most marked in about a third. CVID subjects shared fewer TCRbeta clones than healthy controls did.

The CDR3 extends over 11 amino acids. Germline V gene data show CDR1 as SQVTM and CDR2 as ANQGSEA. Clones were read by immunoSEQ multiplex PCR, and TCRdb kept only the in-frame ones, dropping some. Recorded here are tens of thousands of clones, none singletons. The rearrangement joins TRBV29-1 to TRBJ1-1; a weak D match, TRBD1 (5 bases). The sequenced sample was peripheral blood mononuclear cells. The clonotype originates from a person aged 18-70 years in good health. CDR3 bases read: TGCAGCGCCGCCGGGGGGAGCGGA. Protein product: CSAAGGSG. From start to end, the CDR3 is CSAAGGSGAFF.